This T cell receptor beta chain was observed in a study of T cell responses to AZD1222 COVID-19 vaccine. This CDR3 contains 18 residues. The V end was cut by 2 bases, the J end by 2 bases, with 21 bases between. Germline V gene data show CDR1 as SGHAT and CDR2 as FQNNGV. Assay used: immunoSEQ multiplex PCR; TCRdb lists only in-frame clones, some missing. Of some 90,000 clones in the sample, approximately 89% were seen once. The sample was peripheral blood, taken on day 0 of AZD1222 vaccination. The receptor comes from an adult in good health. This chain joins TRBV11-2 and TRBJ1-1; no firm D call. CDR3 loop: CASSLRRSGLAENTEAFF. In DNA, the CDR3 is TGTGCCAGCAGCTTACGCCGTTCGGGCTTGGCAGAAAACACTGAAGCTTTCTTT. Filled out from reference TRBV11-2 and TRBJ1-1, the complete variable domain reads EAGVAQSPRYKIIEKRQSVAFWCNPISGHATLYWYQQILGQGPKLLIQFQNNGVVDDSQLPKDRFSAERLKGVDSTLKIQPAKLEDSAVYLCASSLRRSGLAENTEAFFGQGTRLTVV.